A selection of T cell receptor beta chains follows, all from one sample in a study of blood T cell repertoires in COVID-19. Produced via immunoSEQ multiplex PCR; TCRdb's table is partial and in-frame only. The table has about 320,000 clones, around nine tenths seen once; the top ten hold about 5.2%. Input material: PBMCs or T cells enriched from blood (not recorded which). These receptors all come from a man between 60 and 70 years old who had recovered from COVID-19. The CDR3 runs from the conserved cysteine through the conserved F or W. D genes are given only for firm matches. Only some rows state a clone size, as once, few, many or a class for expanded clones.

d_call,j_call,v_call,clone_size,cdr3_nt,cdr3_aa
TRBD1,TRBJ1-2,TRBV5-5,-,TGTGCCAGCAGCTTGGCAGAGGGGACAGGGGGCAGCTACACCTTC,CASSLAEGTGGSYTF
TRBD1,TRBJ1-1,TRBV6-4,-,TGTGCCAGCAGTAGACAGGGGGGAATAACTGAAGCTTTCTTT,CASSRQGGITEAFF
-,TRBJ2-7,TRBV5-1,-,TGCGCCAGCAGCCTGGTGTGGGGGGAGGACGAGCAGTACTTC,CASSLVWGEDEQYF
-,TRBJ2-3,TRBV7-2,-,TGTGCCAGCAGCTTATCGATCAATGACAGGTTCACAGATACGCAGTATTTT,CASSLSINDRFTDTQYF
-,TRBJ2-1,TRBV9,once,TGTGCCAGCAGCATCCAGACAGCCTCCTACAATGAGCAGTTCTTC,CASSIQTASYNEQFF
TRBD2,TRBJ2-3,TRBV5-1,-,TGCGCCAGCAGCTTACCAAGCGGGGCGGGGACAGATACGCAGTATTTT,CASSLPSGAGTDTQYF
TRBD2,TRBJ2-5,TRBV5-1,once,TGCGCCAGCAGCTTTACTAGCGGAGAGACCCAGTACTTC,CASSFTSGETQYF
-,TRBJ1-5,TRBV23-1,-,TGCGCCAGCAACCGGGGGGGTTGGGGGAATCAGCCCCAGCATTTT,CASNRGGWGNQPQHF
-,TRBJ1-1,TRBV6-5,-,TGTGCCAGCAGTTACATGCGGGAGAAACGGGTAGCTTTCTTT,CASSYMREKRVAFF
-,TRBJ1-6,TRBV7-9,-,TGTGCCAGCAGTTCACAGGGTGTGGACTCACCCCTCCACTTT,CASSSQGVDSPLHF
-,TRBJ2-7,TRBV6-1,-,TGTGCCAGCAGTGAATCAATTTCAGGGAAATCCTACGAGCAGTACTTC,CASSESISGKSYEQYF
TRBD2,TRBJ2-7,TRBV11-2,-,TGTGCCAGCAGCTTAGTCCCTAGCGGGGGATACGAGCAGTACTTC,CASSLVPSGGYEQYF
TRBD1,TRBJ1-5,TRBV5-1,-,TGCGCCAGCAGCGCGACAGGGGGCAATCAGCCCCAGCATTTT,CASSATGGNQPQHF
-,TRBJ2-5,TRBV3-1/TRBV3-2,-,TGTGCCAGCAGCCTACTCTCCGGGTTTGAGACCCAGTACTTC,CASSLLSGFETQYF
TRBD1,TRBJ1-1,TRBV24-1,-,TGTGCCACCAGATCCGGGACAGGGGGCGAAGCTTTCTTT,CATRSGTGGEAFF
TRBD1,TRBJ1-2,TRBV5-1,-,TGCGCCAGCAGTCGTGGGACAGCGGAAGCTAACTATGGCTACACCTTC,CASSRGTAEANYGYTF
TRBD2,TRBJ2-1,TRBV24-1,-,TGTGCCACCAGTGATATGGCCGGGACTAGCGGGAGAGGGGGTTACAATGAGCAGTTCTTC,CATSDMAGTSGRGGYNEQFF
TRBD1,TRBJ1-1,TRBV28,-,TGTGCCAGCAGCCCCCCGGACAGGGCCCCTGAAGCTTTCTTT,CASSPPDRAPEAFF
-,TRBJ1-3,TRBV7-6,-,TGTGCCAGCAGCTTAGGACAGGCCTCTGGAAACACCATATATTTT,CASSLGQASGNTIYF
TRBD1,TRBJ1-3,TRBV7-9,-,TGTGCCAGCAGCATTCGGGGACAGGGTCTCTCTGGAAACACCATATATTTT,CASSIRGQGLSGNTIYF
-,TRBJ2-1,TRBV2,-,TGTGCCAGCAGTGACAGGGTCGCACACAATGAGCAGTTCTTC,CASSDRVAHNEQFF
TRBD1,TRBJ2-2,TRBV7-3,-,TGTGCCAGCAGCTCCATATTCGCCGGACAGGGGGCGCCCCCGGGCACCGGGGAGCTGTTTTTT,CASSSIFAGQGAPPGTGELFF